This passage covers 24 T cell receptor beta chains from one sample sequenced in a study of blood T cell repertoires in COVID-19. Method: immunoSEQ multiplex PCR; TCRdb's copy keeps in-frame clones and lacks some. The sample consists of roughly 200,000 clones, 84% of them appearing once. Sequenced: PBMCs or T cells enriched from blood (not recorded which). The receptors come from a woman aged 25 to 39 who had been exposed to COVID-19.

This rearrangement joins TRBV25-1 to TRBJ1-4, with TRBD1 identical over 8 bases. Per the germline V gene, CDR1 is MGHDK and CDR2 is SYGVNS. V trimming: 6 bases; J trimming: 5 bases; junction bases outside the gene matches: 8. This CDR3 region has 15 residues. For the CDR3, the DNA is TGTGCCAGCAGGGGCGCAGGGGGCGCAAATGAAAAACTGTTTTTT. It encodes CASRGAGGANEKLFF. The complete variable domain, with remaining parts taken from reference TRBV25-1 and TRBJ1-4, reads EADIYQTPRYLVIGTGKKITLECSQTMGHDKMYWYQQDPGMELHLIHYSYGVNSTEKGDLSSESTVSRIRTEHFPLTLESARPSHTSQYLCASRGAGGANEKLFFGSGTQLSVL.

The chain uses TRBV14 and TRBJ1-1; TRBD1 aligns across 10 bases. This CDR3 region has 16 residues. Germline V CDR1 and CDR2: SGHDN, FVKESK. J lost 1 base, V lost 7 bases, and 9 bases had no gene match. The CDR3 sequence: CASTEADRGPNTEAFF. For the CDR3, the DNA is TGTGCCAGCACGGAGGCCGACAGGGGGCCGAACACTGAAGCTTTCTTT.

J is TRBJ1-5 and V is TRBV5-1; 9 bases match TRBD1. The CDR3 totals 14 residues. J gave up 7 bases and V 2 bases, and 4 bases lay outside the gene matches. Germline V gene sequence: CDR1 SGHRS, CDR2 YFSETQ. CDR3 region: CASSLGTGQQPQHF. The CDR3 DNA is TGCGCCAGCAGCTTAGGGACAGGGCAGCAGCCCCAGCATTTT.

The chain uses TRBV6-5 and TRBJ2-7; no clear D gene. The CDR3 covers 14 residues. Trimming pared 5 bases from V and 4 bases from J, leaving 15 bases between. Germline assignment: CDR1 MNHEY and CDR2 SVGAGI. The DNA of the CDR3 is TGTGCCAGCAGTCGTAAGACAAGTGGATACGAGCAGTACTTC. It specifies CASSRKTSGYEQYF.

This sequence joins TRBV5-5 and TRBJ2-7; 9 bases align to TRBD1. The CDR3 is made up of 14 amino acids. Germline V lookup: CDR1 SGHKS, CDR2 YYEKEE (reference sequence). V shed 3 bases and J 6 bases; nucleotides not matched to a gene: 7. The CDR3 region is CASSYGQGNSEQYF. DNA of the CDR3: TGTGCCAGCAGCTACGGACAGGGGAACTCCGAGCAGTACTTC.

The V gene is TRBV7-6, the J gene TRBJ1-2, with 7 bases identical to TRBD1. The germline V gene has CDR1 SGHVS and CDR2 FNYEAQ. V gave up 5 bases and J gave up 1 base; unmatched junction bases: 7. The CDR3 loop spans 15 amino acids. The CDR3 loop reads CASSLRQGGNYGYTF. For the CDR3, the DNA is TGTGCCAGCAGCCTGCGACAGGGCGGTAACTATGGCTACACCTTC.

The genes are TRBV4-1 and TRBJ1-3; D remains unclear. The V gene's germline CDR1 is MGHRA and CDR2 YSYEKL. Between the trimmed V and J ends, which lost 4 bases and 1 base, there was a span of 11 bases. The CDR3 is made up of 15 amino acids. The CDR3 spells CASSRLQRSGNTIYF. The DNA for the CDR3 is TGCGCCAGCAGCCGACTACAGAGGTCTGGAAACACCATATATTTT.

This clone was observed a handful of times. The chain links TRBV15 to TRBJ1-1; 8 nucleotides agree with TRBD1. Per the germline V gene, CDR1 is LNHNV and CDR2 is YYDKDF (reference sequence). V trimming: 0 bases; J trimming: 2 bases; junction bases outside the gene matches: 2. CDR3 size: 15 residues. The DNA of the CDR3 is TGTGCCACCAGCAGAGAACAGGGGGAAAACACTGAAGCTTTCTTT. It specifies CATSREQGENTEAFF.

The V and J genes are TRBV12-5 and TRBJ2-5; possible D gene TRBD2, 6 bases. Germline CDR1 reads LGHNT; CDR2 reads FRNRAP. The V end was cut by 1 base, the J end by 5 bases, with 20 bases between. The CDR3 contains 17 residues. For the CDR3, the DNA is TGTGCTAGTGGTTTGGCCGACGGACTATCATTCCCCGAGACCCAGTACTTC. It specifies CASGLADGLSFPETQYF. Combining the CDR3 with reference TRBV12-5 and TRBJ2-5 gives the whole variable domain DARVTQTPRHKVTEMGQEVTMRCQPILGHNTVFWYRQTMMQGLELLAYFRNRAPLDDSGMPKDRFSAEMPDATLATLKIQPSEPRDSAVYFCASGLADGLSFPETQYFGPGTRLLVL.

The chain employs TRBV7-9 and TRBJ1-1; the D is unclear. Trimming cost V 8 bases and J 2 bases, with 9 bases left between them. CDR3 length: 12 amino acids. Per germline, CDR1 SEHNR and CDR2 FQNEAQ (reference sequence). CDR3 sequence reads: CASRRGNTEAFF. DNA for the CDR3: TGTGCCAGCCGCCGAGGAAACACTGAAGCTTTCTTT.

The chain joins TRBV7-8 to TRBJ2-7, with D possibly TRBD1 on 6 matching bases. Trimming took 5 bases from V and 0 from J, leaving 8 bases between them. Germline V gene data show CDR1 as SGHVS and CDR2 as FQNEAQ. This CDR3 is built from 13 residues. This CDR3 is CASSPGVSYEQYF. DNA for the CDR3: TGTGCCAGCAGCCCAGGGGTCTCCTACGAGCAGTACTTC. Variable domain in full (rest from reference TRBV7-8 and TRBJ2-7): GAGVSQSPRYKVAKRGQDVALRCDPISGHVSLFWYQQALGQGPEFLTYFQNEAQLDKSGLPSDRFFAERPEGSVSTLKIQRTQQEDSAVYLCASSPGVSYEQYFGPGTRLTVT.

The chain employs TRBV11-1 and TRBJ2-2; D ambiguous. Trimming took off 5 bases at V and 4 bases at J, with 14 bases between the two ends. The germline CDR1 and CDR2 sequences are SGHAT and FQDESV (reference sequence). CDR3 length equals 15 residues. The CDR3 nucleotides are TGTGCCAGCAGCGCCTCCCCCCTGGCCACCGGGGAGCTGTTTTTT. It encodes CASSASPLATGELFF.

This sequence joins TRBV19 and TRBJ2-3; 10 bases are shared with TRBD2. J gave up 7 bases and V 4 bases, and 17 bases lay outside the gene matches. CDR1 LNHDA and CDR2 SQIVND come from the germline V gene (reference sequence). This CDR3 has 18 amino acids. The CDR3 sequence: CASSTPTSAGGPSYTQYF. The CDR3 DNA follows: TGTGCCAGTAGTACTCCCACCTCAGCGGGGGGGCCGAGCTATACGCAGTATTTT.

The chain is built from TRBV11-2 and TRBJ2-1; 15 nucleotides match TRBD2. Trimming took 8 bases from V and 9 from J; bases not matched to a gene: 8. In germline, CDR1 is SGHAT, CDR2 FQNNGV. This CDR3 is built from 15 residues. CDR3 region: CASFGLAGGQGEQFF. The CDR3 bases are TGTGCCAGCTTCGGACTAGCGGGGGGGCAAGGTGAGCAGTTCTTC.

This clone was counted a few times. CDR3 protein: CASSYPPRVFF. CDR3 in DNA: TGTGCCAGCAGTTACCCACCCAGGGTCTTCTTT. The chain couples TRBV6-2 or TRBV6-3 to TRBJ1-1; D perhaps matches TRBD1 (5 bases). Germline V gene sequence: CDR1 MNHEY, CDR2 SVGEGT. Trimming stripped 2 bases from V and 14 bases from J, with 12 bases between. This CDR3 spans 11 amino acids.

The CDR3 protein is CASSVGAQGDSYEQYF. The CDR3 DNA is TGTGCCAGCAGCGTAGGGGCGCAGGGGGATTCCTACGAGCAGTACTTC. The chain joins TRBV9 to TRBJ2-7; 7 nucleotides align to TRBD1. This CDR3 has 16 residues. Looked up from germline, CDR1 is SGDLS and CDR2 is YYNGEE. The V gene end was trimmed by 0 bases and the J gene end by 1 base; junction bases not matched to a gene: 7.

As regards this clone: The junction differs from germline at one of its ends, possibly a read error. Here the CDR3 reads CTSSGQGTSTDTQYF. CDR3 nucleotides: TGTACCAGCAGTGGACAGGGGACTAGCACAGATACGCAGTATTTT. The chain has TRBV2 and TRBJ2-3; the match to TRBD1 covers 9 bases. In germline, CDR1 is SNHLY, CDR2 FYNNEI. The CDR3 is 15 amino acids.

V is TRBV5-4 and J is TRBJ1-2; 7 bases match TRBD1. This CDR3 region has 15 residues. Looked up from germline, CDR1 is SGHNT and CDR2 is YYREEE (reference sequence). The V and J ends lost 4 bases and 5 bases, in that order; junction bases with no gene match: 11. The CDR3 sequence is CASSRTTGSGYGYTF. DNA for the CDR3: TGTGCCAGCAGCCGAACGACAGGGTCGGGATATGGCTACACCTTC.

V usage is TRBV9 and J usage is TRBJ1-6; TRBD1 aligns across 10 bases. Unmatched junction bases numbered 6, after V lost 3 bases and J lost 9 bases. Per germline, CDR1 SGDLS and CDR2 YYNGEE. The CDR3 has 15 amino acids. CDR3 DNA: TGTGCCAGCAGCGAGAGGACAGGGGGGGCTTCACCCCTCCACTTT. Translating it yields CASSERTGGASPLHF.

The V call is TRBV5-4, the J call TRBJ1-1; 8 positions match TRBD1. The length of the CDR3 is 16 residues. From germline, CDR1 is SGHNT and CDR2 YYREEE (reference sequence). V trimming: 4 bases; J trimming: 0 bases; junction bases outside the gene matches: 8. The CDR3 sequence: CASSPTGAKMNTEAFF. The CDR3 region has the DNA TGTGCCAGCAGCCCGACAGGGGCCAAAATGAACACTGAAGCTTTCTTT.

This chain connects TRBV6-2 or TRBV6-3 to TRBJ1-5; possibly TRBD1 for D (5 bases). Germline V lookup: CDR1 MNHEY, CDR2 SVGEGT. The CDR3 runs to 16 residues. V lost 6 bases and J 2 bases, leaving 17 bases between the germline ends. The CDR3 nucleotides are TGTGCCAGCAGCGACCAAAGGACATTTGGCAATCAGCCCCAGCATTTT. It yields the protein CASSDQRTFGNQPQHF.

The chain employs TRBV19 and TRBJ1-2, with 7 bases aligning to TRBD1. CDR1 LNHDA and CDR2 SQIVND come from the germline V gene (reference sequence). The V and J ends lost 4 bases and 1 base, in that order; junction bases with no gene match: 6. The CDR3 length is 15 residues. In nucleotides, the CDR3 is TGTGCCAGTAGTACCCAGGGGGTCCTTAACTATGGCTACACCTTC. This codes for CASSTQGVLNYGYTF.

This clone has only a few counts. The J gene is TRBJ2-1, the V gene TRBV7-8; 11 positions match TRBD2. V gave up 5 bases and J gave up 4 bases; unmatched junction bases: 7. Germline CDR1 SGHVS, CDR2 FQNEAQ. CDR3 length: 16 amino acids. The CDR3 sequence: CASSPFSGGVYNEQFF. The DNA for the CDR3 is TGTGCCAGCAGCCCATTTAGCGGGGGGGTATACAATGAGCAGTTCTTC.

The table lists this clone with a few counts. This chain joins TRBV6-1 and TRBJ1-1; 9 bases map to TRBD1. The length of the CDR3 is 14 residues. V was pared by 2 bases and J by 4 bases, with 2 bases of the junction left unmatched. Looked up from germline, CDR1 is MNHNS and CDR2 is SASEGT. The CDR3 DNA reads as TGTGCCAGCAGTGAACGGACAGGGGTCACTGAAGCTTTCTTT. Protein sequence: CASSERTGVTEAFF.